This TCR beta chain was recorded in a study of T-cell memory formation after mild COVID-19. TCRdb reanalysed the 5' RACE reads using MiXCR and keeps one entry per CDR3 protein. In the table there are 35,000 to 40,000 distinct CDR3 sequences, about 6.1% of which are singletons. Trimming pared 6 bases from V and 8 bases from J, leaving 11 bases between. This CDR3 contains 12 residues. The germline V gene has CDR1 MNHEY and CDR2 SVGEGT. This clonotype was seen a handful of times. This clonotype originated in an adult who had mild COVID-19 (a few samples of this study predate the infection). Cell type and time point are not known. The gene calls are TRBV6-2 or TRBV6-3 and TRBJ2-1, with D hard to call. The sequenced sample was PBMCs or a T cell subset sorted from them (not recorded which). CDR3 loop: CASSSSRDEQFF. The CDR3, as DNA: TGTGCCAGCAGCTCGTCTAGAGATGAGCAGTTCTTC.